Presented here are 15 T cell receptor beta chains from one specimen sequenced in a study of cytomegalovirus exposure and HLA in healthy donors. The PCR ran on 60 Vbeta and 13 Jbeta primers. Produced via immunoSEQ multiplex PCR; TCRdb's table is partial and in-frame only. This sample has more than 90,000 clones, with around 77% found just once. Sequencing was done on a sample of PBMCs. These receptors were obtained from a man younger than 40 in good health and CMV-seronegative.

The chain recombines TRBV7-2 with TRBJ2-7; TRBD1 matches 7 bases. Trimming removed 3 bases from V and 6 bases from J; junction bases left unmatched: 5. This CDR3 comprises 13 residues. Germline-derived CDR1 and CDR2 are SGHTA and FQGNSA. The chain's CDR3 is CASSFRQGSEQYV. The DNA for the CDR3 is TGTGCCAGCAGCTTCCGACAGGGATCCGAGCAGTACGTC.

The V gene is TRBV9, the J gene TRBJ1-2, with 9 bases matching TRBD1. The CDR3 contains 13 residues. V lost 4 bases and J lost 8; bases outside the gene matches: 6. Per the germline V gene, CDR1 is SGDLS and CDR2 is YYNGEE. The DNA for the CDR3 is TGTGCCAGCAGCCAGTGGACAGGGGACGGCTACACCTTC. Its protein product is CASSQWTGDGYTF.

In its sample, this clone was seen a few times. V gene TRBV5-1 combines with J gene TRBJ1-2; the D gene is possibly TRBD1 (6 bases). Germline V gene sequence: CDR1 SGHRS, CDR2 YFSETQ. Deletions cut 0 bases from V and 6 bases from J, with 9 bases between. CDR3 length equals 13 residues. CDR3 in DNA: TGCGCCAGCAGCTTGGACAGGGTACATGGCTACACCTTC. Residues: CASSLDRVHGYTF.

V is TRBV9 and J is TRBJ2-7; 7 nucleotides line up with TRBD1. The V gene's germline CDR1 is SGDLS and CDR2 YYNGEE. The CDR3 totals 14 residues. The junction had 2 bases not matched to a gene; V was cut back by 0 bases and J by 2 bases. CDR3 sequence: CASSVGDSPYEQYV. The CDR3 coding sequence is TGTGCCAGCAGCGTAGGGGACAGTCCCTACGAGCAGTACGTC.

The chain has TRBV7-2 and TRBJ2-1, with D possibly being TRBD1 (6 bases). V lost 6 bases and J 4 bases, leaving 16 bases between the germline ends. Germline CDR1 SGHTA, CDR2 FQGNSA. CDR3 length: 15 residues. CDR3 DNA: TGTGCCAGCAGTCGGCAGGGGATGAGTTACAATGAGCAGTTCTTC. It codes for CASSRQGMSYNEQFF.

V is TRBV11-2 and J is TRBJ2-5, with a weak D call TRBD2 (7 bases). CDR1 and CDR2 (germline): SGHAT, FQNNGV. Trimming removed 5 bases at V and 2 bases at J, with 18 bases between. The CDR3 is 16 amino acids. The CDR3 nucleotides read TGTGCCAGCAGCCCATCAACGGGGGGCGGACAAGAGACCCAGTACTTC. This translates into CASSPSTGGGQETQYF. Using reference TRBV11-2 and TRBJ2-5 for the parts outside the CDR3, the full variable domain is EAGVAQSPRYKIIEKRQSVAFWCNPISGHATLYWYQQILGQGPKLLIQFQNNGVVDDSQLPKDRFSAERLKGVDSTLKIQPAKLEDSAVYLCASSPSTGGGQETQYFGPGTRLLVL.

The chain is built from TRBV9 and TRBJ2-7, with a weak D call TRBD1 (6 bases). Looked up from germline, CDR1 is SGDLS and CDR2 is YYNGEE. V was clipped by 0 bases and J by 7 bases, with 14 bases between them. The CDR3 is 14 residues long. The CDR3 protein is CASSVGQDDREQYF. The CDR3 region has the DNA TGTGCCAGCAGCGTAGGACAGGACGACCGGGAGCAGTACTTC.

This rearrangement joins TRBV14 to TRBJ2-3, with D perhaps TRBD1 (5 bases). Germline CDR1 is SGHDN and CDR2 is FVKESK. Trimming took off 3 bases at V and 2 bases at J, with 15 bases between the two ends. This CDR3 region has 16 residues. This CDR3 reads CASSQTLGAYTDTQYF. The CDR3 DNA follows: TGTGCCAGCAGCCAGACCCTTGGGGCCTACACAGATACGCAGTATTTT.

The gene calls are TRBV19 and TRBJ1-1; D is perhaps TRBD1 (6 bases). Germline V lookup: CDR1 LNHDA, CDR2 SQIVND (reference sequence). CDR3 length: 13 amino acids. Trimming pared 11 bases from V and 4 bases from J, leaving 17 bases between. The CDR3: CAARRGAGTEAFF. In DNA, the CDR3 is TGTGCCGCGCGCCGGGGGGCTGGCACTGAAGCTTTCTTT. Full variable domain (missing parts from reference TRBV19 and TRBJ1-1): DGGITQSPKYLFRKEGQNVTLSCEQNLNHDAMYWYRQDPGQGLRLIYYSQIVNDFQKGDIAEGYSVSREKKESFPLTVTSAQKNPTAFYLCAARRGAGTEAFFGQGTRLTVV.

The chain is built from TRBV4-2 and TRBJ2-3; TRBD2 aligns across 12 bases. Germline lookup yields CDR1 LGHNA and CDR2 YNFKEQ. CDR3 length equals 21 residues. V gave up 3 bases and J gave up 0 bases; unmatched junction bases: 16. CDR3 DNA sequence: TGTGCCAGCAGCCATGGTAATCCGGGACTAGCGGGCCTTGCTAGCACAGATACGCAGTATTTT. This sequence encodes CASSHGNPGLAGLASTDTQYF.

This clone has more than one count but fewer than ten. The rearrangement links TRBV6-1 to TRBJ2-7; possibly TRBD1 for D (5 bases). Trimming took 5 bases from V and 6 from J, leaving 8 bases between them. Germline loops: CDR1 MNHNS, CDR2 SASEGT. The CDR3 runs to 11 residues. Written as DNA, the CDR3 is TGTGCCAGCAGTCAGGGCAGCGAGCAGTACGTC. Protein: CASSQGSEQYV.

The chain joins TRBV5-6 to TRBJ1-2; possible D gene TRBD1, 6 bases. The CDR3 extends over 13 amino acids. Trimming stripped 0 bases from V and 3 bases from J, with 6 bases between. Germline V gives CDR1 SGHDT, CDR2 YYEEEE. CDR3 DNA sequence: TGTGCCAGCAGCTTGGGGACAGACTATGGCTACACCTTC. It yields the protein CASSLGTDYGYTF.

The chain carries TRBV11-3 and TRBJ1-4; D ambiguous. Germline V gene data show CDR1 as SGHNT and CDR2 as YENEEA. V lost 5 bases to trimming and J lost 8 bases, with 15 bases between them. This CDR3 is 14 amino acids long. CDR3 DNA sequence: TGTGCCAGCAGCCCCGGAGCGGGGATAGAAAAACTGTTTTTT. It specifies CASSPGAGIEKLFF. Supplemented by reference TRBV11-3 and TRBJ1-4, the full variable domain reads EAGVVQSPRYKIIEKKQPVAFWCNPISGHNTLYWYLQNLGQGPELLIRYENEEAVDDSQLPKDRFSAERLKGVDSTLKIQPAELGDSAVYLCASSPGAGIEKLFFGSGTQLSVL.

This clone was observed a handful of times. The chain is built from TRBV7-2 and TRBJ2-1; 8 bases line up with TRBD1. Trimming cost V 4 bases and J 2 bases; bases outside gene matches: 7. Germline lookup yields CDR1 SGHTA and CDR2 FQGNSA. This CDR3 contains 16 residues. CDR3 sequence: CASSSKTGDPYNEQFF. CDR3 coding DNA: TGTGCCAGCAGCTCGAAGACAGGGGACCCCTACAATGAGCAGTTCTTC.

The chain uses TRBV15 and TRBJ2-7, with D perhaps matching TRBD2 (6 bases). The CDR3 contains 12 residues. The germline V gene encodes CDR1 LNHNV and CDR2 YYDKDF (reference sequence). The CDR3 coding sequence is TGTGCTACGGGGGAGGCAATCTTCCAGCAGTACTTC. Its protein product is CATGEAIFQQYF.